This TCR beta chain originates from a study of blood T cell repertoires in COVID-19. Sequenced by immunoSEQ multiplex PCR; TCRdb stores in-frame clones only, minus some. The sample includes about 200,000 clones, 90% seen only once; the top ten take approximately 0.48%. The ends were cut back, 5 bases at V and 8 bases at J, with 10 bases in the middle. This CDR3 spans 12 amino acids. The germline V gene encodes CDR1 MDHEN and CDR2 SYDVKM. The receptor comes from a man aged 50 to 60 with acute or convalescent COVID-19. This chain uses TRBV28 with TRBJ2-1, with a weak D call TRBD2 (5 bases). The material sequenced was peripheral blood. CDR3 in amino acids: CASSDPRDEQFF. The CDR3 region has the DNA TGTGCCAGCAGTGATCCGCGGGATGAGCAGTTCTTC.